This TCR beta chain was identified during a study of T cell changes during pregnancy in multiple sclerosis. Data came from immunoSEQ multiplex PCR; TCRdb stores just in-frame clones and leaves some out. The data contain about 52,000 clones, 85% to 95% of them seen just once; the ten biggest clones take up around 0.74%. This CDR3 spans 13 amino acids. The V gene lost 0 bases and the J gene lost 1 base, with 4 bases spanning the gap. The germline V gene has CDR1 SGDLS and CDR2 YYNGEE. This clone was seen once. The rearrangement uses TRBV9 and TRBJ1-1; D not certain. The source was CD4+ T cells from peripheral blood mononuclear cells, collected in the third trimester of pregnancy. This TCR was recovered from a female donor with multiple sclerosis, enrolled in a pregnancy study. This CDR3 reads CASSVAGNTEAFF. CDR3 coding DNA: TGTGCCAGCAGCGTAGCGGGGAACACTGAAGCTTTCTTT.